The entry below describes one T cell receptor beta chain. Trimming shortened V by 8 bases and J by 3 bases, and 18 bases separated the two germline ends. Germline V CDR1 and CDR2: MNHNY, SVGAGI (reference sequence). This CDR3 has 15 amino acids. Generated by immunoSEQ multiplex PCR, the TCRdb table keeps only in-frame clones and is missing some. The data contain roughly 87,000 clones, around 87% of them singletons. These data are taken from a study of PD-L1 blockade in urothelial cancer. This clonotype originated in a woman in her seventies with urothelial cancer. The sample consisted of PBMCs, taken around atezolizumab (anti-PD-L1) treatment. The genes are TRBV6-6 and TRBJ2-3; possibly TRBD2 for D (6 bases). CDR3 in amino acids: CASGGPGGSTDTQYF. Here the CDR3 DNA reads TGTGCCAGCGGAGGACCAGGAGGGAGTACAGATACGCAGTATTTT.